This paragraph covers one TCR beta chain sequence. Under the authors' procedure: Scientists estimated how many nucleated cells there were by amplifying reference gene primers. This table comes from immunoSEQ multiplex PCR, and its TCRdb copy is limited to in-frame clones, with some not included. D and trimming come from the DNA, and the V and J calls and clone size come from that table. Altogether more than 120,000 clones are present, approximately 89% being singletons, with the ten largest covering around 1.5%. Deletions cut 1 base from V and 9 bases from J, with 16 bases between. Germline V lookup: CDR1 SGHAT, CDR2 FQNNGV. The CDR3 extends over 15 amino acids. This specimen belongs to a study of blood T cell repertoires in COVID-19. As for the study in general: Acute and convalescent COVID-19 samples came from the United States, Italy and Spain. T cells, B-cell-depleted T cells, or PBMCs provided the cDNA or gDNA that served as material.

The J gene is TRBJ2-4, the V gene TRBV11-2, with D possibly being TRBD2 (8 bases). The TCR was taken from a human donor in a cohort sampled during active COVID-19. The sequenced material came from peripheral blood. This chain's CDR3 is CASSLGTGLAVIQYF. CDR3 bases: TGTGCCAGCAGCTTAGGGACAGGACTAGCCGTCATTCAGTACTTC.